This T cell receptor (beta chain) emerged from a study of shared clonotypes between healthy human individuals. Notes on the study in general: Among donors, sharing of clonotypes was expected to be affected by sequencing depth. Represented genetic and exposure-history diversity was restricted by having few donors.

In the original workflow: As immunoSEQ supplied junction-only sequences (without quality scores), filtering differed. Data came from immunoSEQ multiplex PCR; TCRdb stores just in-frame clones and leaves some out. The D gene and trimming were derived from the DNA, and the V and J assignments and clone size from that table. This repertoire shows some 1,100,000 clones, around 78% found once; its top ten account for approximately 0.52%. Concerning this clone: As yet, its antigen is unknown.

Trimming shortened V by 4 bases and J by 5 bases, and 14 bases separated the two germline ends. The CDR3 sequence is 14 residues long. Germline CDR1 reads SGHTA; CDR2 reads FQGTGA. This TCR was sampled from a man between 18 and 35 years old in good health. Some clones in this sample may be carry-over from other donors' samples. The sequenced sample was memory CD4+ T cells from PBMCs. Specified subset: CD45RA-negative fraction. The rearrangement links TRBV7-3 to TRBJ1-1; D may be TRBD1 (6 bases). The CDR3 sequence is CASSSQGQGTEAFF. The CDR3 DNA reads as TGTGCCAGCAGCTCCCAGGGGCAGGGAACTGAAGCTTTCTTT.